Below, one T cell receptor beta chain is given with its context. A Seattle source enrolled patients during active infection and followed them longitudinally. The data are from a study of blood T cell repertoires in COVID-19. Overall study context: Acute and convalescent COVID-19 samples came from the United States, Italy and Spain. PBMCs, B-cell-depleted T cells, or T cells provided the cDNA or gDNA that made up the material.

Per the original data handling: Reference gene primer amplification yielded estimated nucleated cell counts. TCRdb's table, derived via immunoSEQ multiplex PCR, lists solely in-frame clones and lacks some. The V and J calls and clone size are taken from that table; D and trimming were inferred from the DNA. The data show around 260,000 clones, approximately 85% seen once. The sequenced material came from peripheral blood. The receptor was derived from a human donor with COVID-19, enrolled during active disease. The donor label of this sample is uncertain.

The CDR3 DNA sequence: TGTGCCAGCAGCTTAGCCTCGTCCTTGAACACTGAAGCTTTCTTT. It codes for CASSLASSLNTEAFF. The V call is TRBV7-9, the J call TRBJ1-1; no clear D gene. Between the trimmed V and J ends, which lost 0 bases and 0 bases, there was a span of 8 bases. The CDR3 covers 15 residues. The germline gives CDR1 SEHNR, CDR2 FQNEAQ (reference sequence).